This T cell receptor beta chain was documented in a study of Ad26.COV2.S vaccination and SARS-CoV-2 variants (dated by TCRdb to the early 2020s). With regard to the full study: Vaccine-arm donors were drawn from COV1001, a multicentre, randomized, double-blind, placebo-controlled phase I-IIa trial of Ad26.COV2.S in healthy adults. Ad26.COV2.S was administered intramuscularly at 5 x 10^10 or 1 x 10^11 viral particles, either as a single shot or as two shots given 56 days apart. TCRbeta repertoire sequencing served as the tool for gauging how specific and how broad the SARS-CoV-2-reactive T cell receptors were following Ad26.COV2.S vaccination. A total of 32 samples were included in the TCR-sequenced set, comprising around 19 Ad26.COV2.S vaccine recipients, 5 placebo recipients and 8 SARS-CoV-2 convalescent individuals. Participants in the trial were split at random into five groups of five each, receiving low-dose or high-dose Ad26.COV2.S once or twice, or else placebo on both occasions. Blinding of investigators to trial group allocation was maintained during experiments and outcome assessment.

Interpreted using the paper, the treatment or condition label stands for: 15 to 20 received Ad26.COV2.S at low or high dose, single or two shots; roughly five received placebo; per-sample allocation not given. Repertoires of vaccine and placebo recipients were sequenced from samples collected on day 63 after the first injection. Cohort 1b enrolled roughly 25 adults aged 18-55 years at a single site in Boston, USA, between 29 July and 7 August 2020. Ad26.COV2.S was a replication-incompetent adenovirus type 26 vector expressing a prefusion-stabilized SARS-CoV-2 spike protein from the original Wuhan strain. Via the germline V gene, CDR1 is SGHRS and CDR2 YFSETQ. The cysteine opens and the phenylalanine closes a CDR3 of 15 amino acids. The only DNA kept is the CDR3, 45 bases in frame from the first base. Trimming removed 0 bases from V and 1 base from J, leaving 10 bases between the germline ends. This clone is a singleton in its sample. Which antigen it targets is not known. No much larger clone exists at a distance of one base, and base qualities are not known.

The immunoSEQ Assay was the method used to sequence TCRbeta CDR3 regions. After extraction, genomic DNA underwent amplification by bias-controlled multiplex PCR, followed by high-throughput sequencing. Under the source paper's analysis protocol: To quantify the absolute abundance of every unique TCRbeta CDR3 region, sequences were collapsed and filtered. T cell fraction was estimated by normalizing TCRbeta template counts to usable DNA, which was measured by amplifying reference genes present in all nucleated cells. Repertoire TCRs were annotated as SARS-CoV-2-specific when V gene, CDR3 amino acid sequence and J gene were exactly matched to a known reactive TCR set. The reference SARS-CoV-2 TCR set came from MIRA and was filtered for enrichment in COVID-19-positive ImmuneCODE repertoires, removing public or cross-reactive TCRs. Using the MIRA antigens, annotated TCRs were further analysed by specific ORF or by position within an ORF. Breadth was defined as annotated unique rearrangements over total unique productive rearrangements; depth was the summed frequency of those rearrangements. TCR breadth was compared between groups using two-sided Wilcoxon rank-sum tests. Sourced from immuneACCESS, this table was stored by TCRdb with only in-frame sequences that have V and J called. A share of the clones is absent; for the studies checked, an unresolved V gene accounts for under half, and the remainder has no known explanation. V and J calls and clone size are as listed in that table; D and trimming were resolved from the DNA. This sample has a few hundred thousand clones in its table, and 88% of those were observed once. Of the sample, roughly 4% falls within the top ten clones.

What the authors observed across the whole study: Spike-specific TCR breadth was higher in Ad26.COV2.S recipients than in placebo recipients (P = 0.0014). It was noted by the authors that total T cell responses may have been underestimated by the TCR breadth and depth analyses. Comparing responses between vaccine doses or regimens was not something the study was powered to do. After vaccination, substantial breadth of spike-specific CD8+ and CD4+ T cell responses was reported. Vaccine and placebo recipients had similar non-spike TCR breadth, a finding consistent with the vaccine containing only spike.

The receptor was isolated from a person between 18 and 59 years old who received the Ad26.COV2.S COVID-19 vaccine or a placebo. The sequence links TRBV5-1 to TRBJ1-1; no D gene can be assigned with confidence. The material sequenced was peripheral blood, taken in a trial of Ad26.COV2.S vaccine versus placebo. CDR3 loop: CASSLAFGQNTEAFF. The base sequence is TGCGCCAGCAGCTTGGCGTTCGGGCAGAACACTGAAGCTTTCTTT. Extended through the reference TRBV5-1 and TRBJ1-1 proteins, this CDR3 yields the full variable domain: KAGVTQTPRYLIKTRGQQVTLSCSPISGHRSVSWYQQTPGQGLQFLFEYFSETQRNKGNFPGRFSGRQFSNSRSEMNVSTLELGDSALYLCASSLAFGQNTEAFFGQGTRLTVV.